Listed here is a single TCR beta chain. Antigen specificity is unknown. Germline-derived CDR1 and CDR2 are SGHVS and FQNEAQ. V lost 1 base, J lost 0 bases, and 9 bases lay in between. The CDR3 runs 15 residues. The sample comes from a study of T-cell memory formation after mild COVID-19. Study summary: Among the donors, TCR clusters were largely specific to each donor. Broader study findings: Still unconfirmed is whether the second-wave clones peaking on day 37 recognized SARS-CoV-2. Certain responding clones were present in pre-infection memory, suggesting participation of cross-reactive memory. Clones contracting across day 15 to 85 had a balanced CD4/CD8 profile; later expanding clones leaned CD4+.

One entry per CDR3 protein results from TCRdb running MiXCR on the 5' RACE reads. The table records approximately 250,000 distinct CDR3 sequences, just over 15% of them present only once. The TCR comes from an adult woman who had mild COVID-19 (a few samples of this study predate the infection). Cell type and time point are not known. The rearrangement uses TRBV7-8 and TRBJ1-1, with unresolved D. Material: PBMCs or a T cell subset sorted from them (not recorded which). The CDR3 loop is CASSLDAGVNTEAFF. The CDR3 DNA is TGTGCCAGCAGCTTAGATGCAGGAGTGAACACTGAAGCTTTCTTT.